A single sample gave rise to the 10 T cell receptor beta chains below, sequenced in a study of shared clonotypes between healthy human individuals. Profiling relied on immunoSEQ multiplex PCR, and the TCRdb table lists in-frame clones only, not all of them. The sample includes about 95,000 clones, roughly two thirds of them seen just once. The sequenced sample consisted of memory CD8+ T cells sorted from blood. The subset: CD45RO+ cells pooled with CCR7-negative TemRA cells. All receptors come from a man aged 30 to 39 in good health.

This clone was seen more than once but under ten times. This chain links TRBV28 with TRBJ2-1; weak D call: TRBD2 (6 bases). The CDR3 consists of 11 residues. Trimming left V 7 bases short and J 10 bases short, with 11 bases between. Germline lookup yields CDR1 MDHEN and CDR2 SYDVKM. The CDR3 DNA reads as TGTGCCAGCACCATCGGGGGAGAGCAGTTCTTC. The encoded protein is CASTIGGEQFF.

The chain links TRBV19 to TRBJ2-7; D uncertain. V lost 8 bases and J lost 0, with 11 bases in between. The CDR3 sequence is 13 residues long. Germline V gene lookup returns CDR1 LNHDA and CDR2 SQIVND (reference sequence). CDR3 in amino acids: CASSWRSSYEQYF. The CDR3 DNA is TGTGCCAGTTCTTGGCGGAGCTCCTACGAGCAGTACTTC.

This chain's CDR3 is CATSREALAGGSYEQYF. Written as DNA, the CDR3 is TGTGCCACCAGCAGAGAGGCCCTAGCGGGAGGGTCCTACGAGCAGTACTTC. The V call is TRBV15, the J call TRBJ2-7; 12 nucleotides agree with TRBD2. J was trimmed by 1 base and V by 0 bases; bases with no gene match: 4. CDR3 length equals 17 residues. Looked up from germline, CDR1 is LNHNV and CDR2 is YYDKDF (reference sequence).

The chain links TRBV11-3 to TRBJ2-1, with TRBD1 as a possible D gene (6 bases). Per the germline V gene, CDR1 is SGHNT and CDR2 is YENEEA. The CDR3 runs 13 residues. Trimming left V 5 bases short and J 6 bases short, with 11 bases between. CDR3 DNA sequence: TGTGCCAGCAGCGCGACAGGTTTCAATGAGCAGTTCTTC. Translation: CASSATGFNEQFF.

This clone turned up a few times. The chain joins TRBV6-4 to TRBJ1-5; D may be TRBD1 (5 bases). Germline V CDR1 and CDR2: MRHNA, SNTAGT. V was clipped by 4 bases and J by 6 bases, with 10 bases between them. The CDR3 consists of 13 residues. CDR3 nucleotide sequence: TGTGCCAGCAGTGTGGGGCCGGGTCAGCCCCAGCATTTT. It encodes CASSVGPGQPQHF.

This clone was detected ten times or more. This chain uses TRBV6-4 with TRBJ2-3; tentatively, D is TRBD2 (6 bases). CDR3 length: 14 amino acids. Trimming stripped 4 bases from V and 0 bases from J, with 8 bases between. Germline values: CDR1 MRHNA, CDR2 SNTAGT. CDR3 loop: CASSAGTSTDTQYF. CDR3 in DNA: TGTGCCAGCAGTGCCGGGACTAGCACAGATACGCAGTATTTT.

The DNA of the CDR3 is TGCGCCAGCCGGGTGGCAGCGGTCGATGGAGATACGCAGTATTTT. Its protein is CASRVAAVDGDTQYF. The chain joins TRBV5-1 to TRBJ2-3, with TRBD2 as a possible D gene (5 bases). The germline V gene encodes CDR1 SGHRS and CDR2 YFSETQ. V lost 7 bases to trimming and J lost 5 bases, with 20 bases between them. This CDR3 is built from 15 residues.

The gene calls are TRBV6-1 and TRBJ1-2; D possibly corresponds to TRBD1 (6 bases). Per germline, CDR1 MNHNS and CDR2 SASEGT. CDR3 length equals 13 residues. V lost 5 bases to trimming and J lost 8 bases, with 15 bases between them. The CDR3, as DNA: TGTGCCAGCAGTCCACAGGGTCACGACGGCTACACCTTC. It specifies CASSPQGHDGYTF.

This clone was seen only a few times. The J gene is TRBJ2-3, the V gene TRBV5-5; no clear D. Germline values: CDR1 SGHKS, CDR2 YYEKEE (reference sequence). The germline V and J ends were trimmed by 0 bases and 2 bases, with 13 bases remaining between them. This CDR3 is 16 amino acids long. CDR3 sequence: CASSLVGVRYTDTQYF. CDR3 bases: TGTGCCAGCAGCTTGGTGGGCGTACGGTACACAGATACGCAGTATTTT. The variable domain in full, completed from reference TRBV5-5 and TRBJ2-3, reads DAGVTQSPTHLIKTRGQQVTLRCSPISGHKSVSWYQQVLGQGPQFIFQYYEKEERGRGNFPDRFSARQFPNYSSELNVNALLLGDSALYLCASSLVGVRYTDTQYFGPGTRLTVL.

In its sample, this clone was seen a few times. The chain recombines TRBV4-3 with TRBJ2-2; weak D call: TRBD2 (6 bases). The CDR3 consists of 14 residues. The germline CDR1 and CDR2 sequences are LGHNA and YSLEER. Between the trimmed V and J ends, which lost 1 base and 6 bases, there was a span of 9 bases. CDR3 loop: CASSQAEGPGELFF. CDR3 sequence (DNA): TGCGCCAGCAGCCAAGCGGAGGGGCCCGGGGAGCTGTTTTTT.